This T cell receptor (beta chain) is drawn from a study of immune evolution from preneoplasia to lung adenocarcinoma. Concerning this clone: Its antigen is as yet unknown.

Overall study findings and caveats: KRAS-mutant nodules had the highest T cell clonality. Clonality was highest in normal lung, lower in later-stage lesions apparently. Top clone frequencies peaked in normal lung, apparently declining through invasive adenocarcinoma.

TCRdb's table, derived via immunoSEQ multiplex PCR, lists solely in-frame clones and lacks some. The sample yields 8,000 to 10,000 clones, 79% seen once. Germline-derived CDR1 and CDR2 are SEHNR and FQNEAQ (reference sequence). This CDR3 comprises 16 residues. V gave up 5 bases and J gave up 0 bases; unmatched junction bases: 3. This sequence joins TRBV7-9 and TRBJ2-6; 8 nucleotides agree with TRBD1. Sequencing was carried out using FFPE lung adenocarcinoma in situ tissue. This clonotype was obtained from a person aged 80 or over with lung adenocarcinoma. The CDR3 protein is CASSPQGDSGANVLTF. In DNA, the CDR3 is TGTGCCAGCAGCCCACAGGGGGACTCTGGGGCCAACGTCCTGACTTTC.